A selection of T cell receptor beta chains follows, all from one sample in a study of cytomegalovirus exposure and HLA in healthy donors. Method: immunoSEQ multiplex PCR; TCRdb's copy keeps in-frame clones and lacks some. The table has 120,000 to 150,000 clones, 70% to 85% seen once. The specimen sequenced was PBMCs. The receptor set was obtained from a woman in her thirties or forties in good health and CMV-seronegative. CDR3s include the opening cysteine and the closing phenylalanine or tryptophan. Fields, in order: J gene, clone size, V gene, D gene, CDR3 DNA, CDR3 protein. The D gene is left open where the match is weak. Not every row has a clone size; where given, it reads once, few, many or a size class.

j_call: TRBJ1-3
clone_size: -
v_call: TRBV5-1
d_call: -
cdr3_nt: TGCGCCAGCAGCTTGAGCACTAGCTCTGGAAACACCATATATTTT
cdr3_aa: CASSLSTSSGNTIYF

j_call: TRBJ2-7
clone_size: -
v_call: TRBV29-1
d_call: -
cdr3_nt: TGCAGCGTTGGCTGGACAGTCTACGAGCAGTACTTC
cdr3_aa: CSVGWTVYEQYF

j_call: TRBJ2-4
clone_size: -
v_call: TRBV9
d_call: TRBD2
cdr3_nt: TGTGCCAGCAGCGAAGGGACTAGAGGCATTCAGTACTTC
cdr3_aa: CASSEGTRGIQYF

j_call: TRBJ2-7
clone_size: -
v_call: TRBV5-1
d_call: TRBD1
cdr3_nt: TGCGCCAGCAGCGCAGGACAGGGAAGGTTCCACGAGCAGTACTTC
cdr3_aa: CASSAGQGRFHEQYF

j_call: TRBJ1-1
clone_size: few
v_call: TRBV2
d_call: TRBD1
cdr3_nt: TGTGCCAGCAGTTTCGACAGGGGTACCACTGAAGCTTTCTTT
cdr3_aa: CASSFDRGTTEAFF

j_call: TRBJ2-1
clone_size: -
v_call: TRBV2
d_call: TRBD2
cdr3_nt: TGTGCCAGCAGTGAAAGAGGTCTAGCGGGAGTTCAGTTCTTC
cdr3_aa: CASSERGLAGVQFF

j_call: TRBJ2-5
clone_size: -
v_call: TRBV7-9
d_call: -
cdr3_nt: TGTGCCAGCAGCTTTTCAGGGAAGGCCAGGCAGGAGCAGTACTTC
cdr3_aa: CASSFSGKARQEQYF

j_call: TRBJ1-3
clone_size: -
v_call: TRBV19
d_call: -
cdr3_nt: TGTGCCAGTAGTATAGAGACGGAGAACACCATATATTTT
cdr3_aa: CASSIETENTIYF

j_call: TRBJ2-2
clone_size: once
v_call: TRBV4-1
d_call: -
cdr3_nt: TGCGCCAGCAGCCAACCAGGGTTCGTCTCGTTCGACACCGGGGAGCTGTTTTTT
cdr3_aa: CASSQPGFVSFDTGELFF

j_call: TRBJ1-2
clone_size: -
v_call: TRBV28
d_call: -
cdr3_nt: TGTGCCAGCAGTTTATACCCACCCCCAGGGAGGACCTATGGCTACACCTTC
cdr3_aa: CASSLYPPPGRTYGYTF

j_call: TRBJ2-4
clone_size: -
v_call: TRBV4-1
d_call: TRBD2
cdr3_nt: TGCGCCAGCAGCCTTGATTTAGCGGGAGGGCTAGGCGTTCAGTACTTC
cdr3_aa: CASSLDLAGGLGVQYF

j_call: TRBJ2-7
clone_size: -
v_call: TRBV6-5
d_call: -
cdr3_nt: TGTGCCAGCAGTTACTCGGTGGAGGACTACGAGCAGTACTTC
cdr3_aa: CASSYSVEDYEQYF

j_call: TRBJ1-2
clone_size: -
v_call: TRBV4-3
d_call: -
cdr3_nt: TGCGCCAGCAGCCAAGAGGCGGGGGACGACTATGTCTACACCTTC
cdr3_aa: CASSQEAGDDYVYTF

j_call: TRBJ1-1
clone_size: -
v_call: TRBV5-8
d_call: TRBD1
cdr3_nt: TGTGCCAGCAGCCCTCGACAGGGTAGGAGGTTGAACACTGAAGCTTTCTTT
cdr3_aa: CASSPRQGRRLNTEAFF

j_call: TRBJ2-6
clone_size: -
v_call: TRBV9
d_call: TRBD1
cdr3_nt: TGTGCCAGCAAGGAAACAGGGGACTCTGGGGCCAACGTCCTGACTTTC
cdr3_aa: CASKETGDSGANVLTF

j_call: TRBJ2-1
clone_size: once
v_call: TRBV19
d_call: TRBD2
cdr3_nt: TGTGCCAGTAGTATACCCGGGACTAGCGGGACCCAGTACGATGAGCAGTTCTTC
cdr3_aa: CASSIPGTSGTQYDEQFF

j_call: TRBJ2-7
clone_size: -
v_call: TRBV9
d_call: TRBD2
cdr3_nt: TGTGCCAGCAGCCGTAGCCCCATTAGCGGGAGACCCCAGGAGCAGTACTTC
cdr3_aa: CASSRSPISGRPQEQYF

j_call: TRBJ1-5
clone_size: -
v_call: TRBV27
d_call: -
cdr3_nt: TGTGCCAGCAGTCCTGACAGAAATCAGCCCCAGCATTTT
cdr3_aa: CASSPDRNQPQHF

j_call: TRBJ1-6
clone_size: once
v_call: TRBV30
d_call: -
cdr3_nt: TGTGCCTGGAGTAGACAGAGAGTTAGCTCCTATAATTCACCCCTCCACTTT
cdr3_aa: CAWSRQRVSSYNSPLHF

j_call: TRBJ2-1
clone_size: -
v_call: TRBV6-1
d_call: TRBD1
cdr3_nt: TGTGCCAGCAGTGGGGAGGGACAGGGGGCACCCAATGAGCAGTTCTTC
cdr3_aa: CASSGEGQGAPNEQFF